Following are 6 T cell receptor beta chains from one sample sequenced in a study of cytomegalovirus exposure and HLA in healthy donors (dated by TCRdb to between 2016 and 2019). Libraries were built with the immunoSEQ multiplex PCR assay. For the multiplex PCR, a mixture combining 60 forward primers for TCR Vbeta segments and 13 reverse primers for TCR Jbeta segments was used. TCRdb carries this immuneACCESS record with in-frame sequences only. Its versions omit some clonotypes, under half of them owing to an unresolved V gene in the studies checked, with the rest unexplained. This sample's table lists roughly 75,000 clones. Around 5% of the sample comes from the top ten. The source material was PBMCs. The receptors originated from a man aged 40-50 years in good health and CMV-seronegative.

V is TRBV7-7 and J is TRBJ2-5, with TRBD2 as a possible D gene (6 bases). The V gene lost 5 bases and the J gene lost 5 bases, with 12 bases spanning the gap. Germline V lookup: CDR1 SSHAT, CDR2 FNYEAQ (reference sequence). The CDR3 extends over 13 amino acids. Here the CDR3 reads CASSLDYRETQYF. Here the CDR3 DNA reads TGTGCCAGCAGCCTGGACTATCGGGAGACCCAGTACTTC.

The V call is TRBV28, the J call TRBJ2-5; TRBD2 matches 7 bases. CDR1 is MDHEN and CDR2 is SYDVKM in the germline V gene. The CDR3 spans 14 residues. Trimming at V came to 7 bases and at J to 5 bases, leaving 10 bases not matched to a gene. CDR3 nucleotide sequence: TGTGCCAGCACCCCCTCGGGGGGTCTGGAGACCCAGTACTTC. Encoded protein: CASTPSGGLETQYF.

V usage is TRBV10-2 and J usage is TRBJ2-2, with 12 positions matching TRBD2. V was clipped by 5 bases and J by 7 bases; unmatched bases: 5. In germline, CDR1 is WSHSY, CDR2 SAAADI. There are 15 residues in the CDR3. The CDR3 spells CASSRTSGNHGELFF. DNA for the CDR3: TGCGCCAGCAGTAGGACTAGCGGGAATCACGGGGAGCTGTTTTTT.

The chain uses TRBV27 and TRBJ1-1, with D tentatively TRBD1 (6 bases). The V end was cut by 5 bases, the J end by 11 bases, with 18 bases between. The CDR3 spans 13 residues. Germline CDR1 and CDR2: MNHEY and SMNVEV (reference sequence). DNA of the CDR3: TGTGCCAGCAGTACACATAACACAGGGCAGGCTTTCTTT. This sequence encodes CASSTHNTGQAFF.

The genes are TRBV6-6 and TRBJ1-1, with 7 bases lining up with TRBD1. Germline V gene lookup returns CDR1 MNHNY and CDR2 SVGAGI (reference sequence). Losses at the gene ends were 5 bases for V and 7 bases for J; bases not matched to a gene: 7. There are 13 residues in the CDR3. The CDR3 sequence is CASSIRTGFEAFF. CDR3 DNA sequence: TGTGCCAGCAGTATAAGGACAGGCTTTGAAGCTTTCTTT.

The genes are TRBV19 and TRBJ2-1, with D possibly being TRBD1 (5 bases). This CDR3 comprises 14 residues. Deletions cut 8 bases from V and 0 bases from J, with 11 bases between. Germline-derived CDR1 and CDR2 are LNHDA and SQIVND (reference sequence). In nucleotides, the CDR3 is TGTGCCAGTGTTAAGGGGCCCTCCTACAATGAGCAGTTCTTC. Translation gives CASVKGPSYNEQFF.